What follows are 20 T cell receptor beta chains derived from one specimen sequenced in a study of blood T cells in healthy people across ages. Primers used in a second PCR of roughly 6 to 12 cycles were a sample-barcoded 5' primer and a J-beta primer mix. MiXCR, run by TCRdb on the 5' RACE reads, gives a single entry per CDR3 protein. The sample yields roughly 1.9 million distinct CDR3 sequences, 30% to 40% seen once. Sequenced material: blood. The receptors derive from a human donor in good health.

This clonotype appeared once. This could be a read error, since a much larger clone is one nucleotide away. The conserved phenylalanine or tryptophan normally closing the CDR3 is absent here, so this likely arose from a read error. The V gene is TRBV5-1, the J gene TRBJ2-7; 9 nucleotides agree with TRBD1. Germline loops: CDR1 SGHRS, CDR2 YFSETQ. The CDR3 length is 14 residues. V shed 3 bases, J shed 1 base, and the junction held 2 bases outside the gene matches. The CDR3 nucleotides are TGCGCCAGCAGCTGGACAGGGGCGTCCTACGAGCAGTACTCC. The encoded protein is CASSWTGASYEQYS.

Notes on this clonotype: A read error may account for a junction end that differs from germline. This chain uses TRBV7-2 with TRBJ2-1; D not resolved. Germline CDR1 is SGHTA and CDR2 is FQGNSA. The CDR3 extends over 13 amino acids. The DNA for the CDR3 is TGTGCCAGCAGCAACCGAGGCGGCAATGGGCAGTTCTTC. It is translated as CASSNRGGNGQFF.

The rearrangement joins TRBV7-2 to TRBJ1-1; D may be TRBD1 (5 bases). Germline CDR1 SGHTA, CDR2 FQGNSA. CDR3 size: 14 residues. V was shortened by 6 bases and J by 6 bases, with 17 bases between the two germline ends. CDR3 coding DNA: TGTGCCAGCAGTTTTTTTGGGACTTACTCTGAAGCTTTCTTT. Amino acids: CASSFFGTYSEAFF.

The chain employs TRBV6-2 or TRBV6-3 and TRBJ2-1; D remains ambiguous. This CDR3 spans 15 amino acids. CDR1 is MNHEY and CDR2 is SVGEGT in the germline V gene. Trimming removed 7 bases from V and 4 bases from J, with 17 bases in between. CDR3 coding DNA: TGTGCCAGCACCCACCCCGAGCCGTCTTACAATGAGCAGTTCTTC. Protein: CASTHPEPSYNEQFF.

The DNA of the CDR3 is TGTGCCAGCAATAAGGACAGGTACTATGGCTACACCTTC. It is translated as CASNKDRYYGYTF. This chain links TRBV12-3 or TRBV12-4 with TRBJ1-2; 7 bases are shared with TRBD1. This CDR3 is 13 amino acids long. V shed 7 bases, J shed 3 bases, and the junction held 5 bases outside the gene matches.

The count of this clonotype is one. The chain carries TRBV4-3 and TRBJ1-5; no definite D call. V was clipped by 2 bases and J by 3 bases, with 8 bases between them. Germline-derived CDR1 and CDR2 are LGHNA and YSLEER. This CDR3 has 14 residues. The DNA for the CDR3 is TGCGCCAGCAGCCAACGATTTACCAATCAGCCCCAGCATTTT. It is translated as CASSQRFTNQPQHF.

This clonotype was picked up a small number of times. The rearrangement joins TRBV29-1 to TRBJ1-1; weak D call: TRBD1 (5 bases). Germline V gene lookup returns CDR1 SQVTM and CDR2 ANQGSEA. The CDR3 is 15 amino acids. V dropped 5 bases and J dropped 1 base, with 17 bases sitting between them. CDR3 nucleotide sequence: TGCAGCGTTAACAGGTTGAGGCGTAGGAACACTGAAGCTTTCTTT. Its protein is CSVNRLRRRNTEAFF.

The table lists this clonotype with a few counts. V is TRBV29-1 and J is TRBJ1-1; D ambiguous. Germline values: CDR1 SQVTM, CDR2 ANQGSEA. Trimming pared 4 bases from V and 2 bases from J, leaving 14 bases between. The CDR3 loop spans 14 amino acids. CDR3 residues: CSVVRQVGNTEAFF. The CDR3 nucleotides read TGCAGCGTTGTCCGGCAGGTCGGTAACACTGAAGCTTTCTTT.

This clonotype was detected only a few times. The V call is TRBV6-1, the J call TRBJ2-7; a possible D gene is TRBD1 (5 bases). CDR3 size: 13 residues. V dropped 5 bases and J dropped 3 bases, with 11 bases sitting between them. Germline V gene lookup returns CDR1 MNHNS and CDR2 SASEGT. The CDR3 coding sequence is TGTGCCAGCAGTACCCGACAGAGCTACGAGCAGTACTTC. Amino acids: CASSTRQSYEQYF.

This clonotype appeared a single time. The chain uses TRBV5-1 and TRBJ2-1; D call uncertain. Germline V gene data show CDR1 as SGHRS and CDR2 as YFSETQ. The ends were cut back, 3 bases at V and 8 bases at J, with 9 bases in the middle. The CDR3 consists of 12 residues. The CDR3 DNA follows: TGCGCCAGCAGCTGTAGTCGGGATGAGCAGTTCTTC. Translation: CASSCSRDEQFF.

This chain uses TRBV7-3 with TRBJ2-1; D might be TRBD1 (6 bases). CDR1 is SGHTA, CDR2 FQGTGA, per germline. This CDR3 contains 14 residues. V dropped 4 bases and J dropped 7 bases, with 14 bases sitting between them. The CDR3 region is CASSSQGNWNEQFF. CDR3 sequence (DNA): TGTGCCAGCAGCTCCCAGGGGAATTGGAATGAGCAGTTCTTC.

This sequence joins TRBV5-1 and TRBJ2-3, with TRBD2 matching 7 bases. The V gene's germline CDR1 is SGHRS and CDR2 YFSETQ. The CDR3 consists of 16 residues. V lost 1 base to trimming and J lost 8 bases; unmatched junction nucleotides: 13. The CDR3 sequence: CASSLMGLMPGGTQYF. CDR3 nucleotide sequence: TGCGCCAGCAGCTTGATGGGGCTCATGCCGGGAGGTACGCAGTATTTT.

The V and J genes are TRBV5-6 and TRBJ1-6; D may be TRBD1 (6 bases). The CDR3 contains 15 residues. Trimming pared 6 bases from V and 9 bases from J, leaving 19 bases between. Germline V gene sequence: CDR1 SGHDT, CDR2 YYEEEE. Written as DNA, the CDR3 is TGTGCCAGCACCCTTGGAGGAGGGGGAGGTTCACCCCTCCACTTT. Its translation: CASTLGGGGGSPLHF.

The chain links TRBV7-8 to TRBJ2-2, with TRBD1 matching 9 bases. Germline CDR1 SGHVS, CDR2 FQNEAQ. The V and J ends lost 11 bases and 3 bases, in that order; junction bases with no gene match: 13. The CDR3 has 16 amino acids. The CDR3 region is CAQPPPDRGDTGELFF. CDR3 sequence (DNA): TGTGCCCAACCCCCACCGGACAGGGGAGACACCGGGGAGCTGTTTTTT.

The sample holds a few counts of this clonotype. The chain is built from TRBV7-3 and TRBJ2-1, with 12 bases fitting TRBD1. The CDR3 sequence is 17 residues long. Trimming removed 1 base from V and 5 bases from J; junction bases left unmatched: 6. The V gene's germline CDR1 is SGHTA and CDR2 FQGTGA. The CDR3: CASSLMGQGAHDNEQFF. The DNA for the CDR3 is TGTGCCAGCAGCTTAATGGGACAGGGGGCTCATGACAATGAGCAGTTCTTC.

This clonotype has a single count. The CDR3 nucleotides are TGCGCCAGCAGCCACACAAGGAAACAGGGTTCTGAAGCTTTCTTT. This codes for CASSHTRKQGSEAFF. The genes are TRBV4-3 and TRBJ1-1; D might be TRBD1 (6 bases). This CDR3 is built from 15 residues. Germline values: CDR1 LGHNA, CDR2 YSLEER. V lost 3 bases to trimming and J lost 6 bases, with 17 bases between them.

This chain connects TRBV29-1 to TRBJ2-1; the D gene is possibly TRBD1 (5 bases). With 6 bases removed from V and 13 bases from J, the gap between germline ends came to 22 bases. Germline V lookup: CDR1 SQVTM, CDR2 ANQGSEA. The CDR3 consists of 13 residues. The CDR3 spells CSVRQNPLETQFF. CDR3 DNA sequence: TGCAGCGTCCGACAGAACCCTCTAGAGACCCAGTTCTTC.

This clonotype was found a few times. The chain is built from TRBV7-2 and TRBJ2-4; D is possibly TRBD2 (7 bases). Germline V gene sequence: CDR1 SGHTA, CDR2 FQGNSA. V was pared by 0 bases and J by 4 bases, with 10 bases between. The CDR3 is 15 amino acids. CDR3 protein: CASSLAGGHKNIQYF. The CDR3 nucleotides read TGTGCCAGCAGCTTAGCGGGGGGGCATAAAAACATTCAGTACTTC.

The chain couples TRBV6-2 or TRBV6-3 to TRBJ2-3, with 8 bases fitting TRBD1. The CDR3 has 14 residues. The junction had 9 bases not matched to a gene; V was cut back by 9 bases and J by 4 bases. Germline loops: CDR1 MNHEY, CDR2 SVGEGT. For the CDR3, the DNA is TGTGCCAGTAATTCTGGACAGGGCGCAGATACGCAGTATTTT. Amino acids: CASNSGQGADTQYF.

This clonotype was detected a few times. The V call is TRBV2, the J call TRBJ2-7; 11 nucleotides match TRBD1. CDR1 is SNHLY, CDR2 FYNNEI, per germline. CDR3 size: 15 residues. J lost 6 bases, V lost 8 bases, and 12 bases had no gene match. The CDR3 nucleotides read TGTGCCAGCTCCAATCCGGGACAGGGGGAGGGCGAGCAGTACTTC. Its translation is CASSNPGQGEGEQYF.